The 28 T cell receptor beta chains below come from one sample, sequenced in a study of blood T cell repertoires in COVID-19. Method: immunoSEQ multiplex PCR; TCRdb's copy keeps in-frame clones and lacks some. Of almost 250,000 clones listed, 65% to 90% are singletons. The sample consisted of PBMCs or T cells enriched from blood (not recorded which). The source of these receptors is a woman in her 50s with acute COVID-19.

Concerning this clone itself: Different DNA sequences within this sample yield the same CDR3. This chain joins TRBV3-1 (or the pseudogene TRBV3-2) and TRBJ1-5, with TRBD1 identical over 7 bases. Germline CDR1 and CDR2: LGHDT and YNNKEL (reference sequence). This CDR3 has 15 residues. Trimming removed 1 base from V and 2 bases from J; junction bases left unmatched: 2. This CDR3 is CASSQGDRGNQPQHF. The CDR3 DNA is TGTGCCAGCAGCCAAGGTGACAGGGGCAATCAGCCCCAGCATTTT.

CDR3 coding DNA: TGTGCCAGCAGTGCCGGGACAGGGGGCAGGATGAACACTGAAGCTTTCTTT. Protein: CASSAGTGGRMNTEAFF. The chain recombines TRBV6-2 or TRBV6-3 with TRBJ1-1, with TRBD1 identical over 12 bases. There are 17 residues in the CDR3. Unmatched junction bases numbered 7, after V lost 5 bases and J lost 0 bases. Germline V gene lookup returns CDR1 MNHEY and CDR2 SVGEGT.

The chain is built from TRBV10-3 and TRBJ1-3, with D possibly TRBD1 on 6 matching bases. This CDR3 is built from 15 residues. Trimming stripped 0 bases from V and 8 bases from J, with 14 bases between. The germline V gene has CDR1 ENHRY and CDR2 SYGVKD. CDR3: CAISESKTGADTIYF. The CDR3 DNA reads as TGTGCCATCAGTGAGTCGAAGACAGGTGCTGACACCATATATTTT.

CDR3 in amino acids: CASRPKSGQGSYEQYF. The DNA for the CDR3 is TGTGCCAGCAGACCCAAAAGTGGACAGGGCTCCTACGAGCAGTACTTC. V is TRBV5-6 and J is TRBJ2-7, with TRBD1 matching over 8 bases. Germline V gene lookup returns CDR1 SGHDT and CDR2 YYEEEE. J was trimmed by 0 bases and V by 5 bases; bases with no gene match: 10. CDR3 length equals 16 residues.

Only one count was recorded for this clone. The genes are TRBV2 and TRBJ1-1; D is ambiguous. This CDR3 is 13 amino acids long. The V end lost 7 bases, the J end lost 0 bases, and 9 bases lay between the germline ends. In germline, CDR1 is SNHLY, CDR2 FYNNEI. The CDR3 DNA reads TGTGCCAGCACGGGGATCTTGAACACTGAAGCTTTCTTT. The encoded protein is CASTGILNTEAFF.

The rearrangement links TRBV27 to TRBJ1-1, with 9 bases that match TRBD1. Germline loops: CDR1 MNHEY, CDR2 SMNVEV (reference sequence). The CDR3 has 15 amino acids. V lost 3 bases, J lost 7 bases, and 9 bases stayed unmatched. CDR3 loop: CASSLGQGTKGEAFF. The DNA for the CDR3 is TGTGCCAGCAGTTTGGGACAGGGAACGAAGGGTGAAGCTTTCTTT.

This clone has a single count. The chain uses TRBV3-1 (or the pseudogene TRBV3-2) and TRBJ1-6, with TRBD1 matching 7 bases. With V trimmed by 2 bases and J by 6 bases, 1 base remained unmatched. Germline CDR1 is LGHDT and CDR2 is YNNKEL (reference sequence). The CDR3 is 14 residues long. The CDR3 sequence: CASSQNRGNSPLHF. DNA of the CDR3: TGTGCCAGCAGCCAAAACAGGGGTAATTCACCCCTCCACTTT.

This clone was recorded once. CDR3 nucleotide sequence: TGTGCCAGCAGCTTGGCGGGGGCAGGGATCCAAGAGACCCAGTACTTC. This encodes CASSLAGAGIQETQYF. The V call is TRBV7-8, the J call TRBJ2-5; maybe TRBD2 (7 bases). Germline loops: CDR1 SGHVS, CDR2 FQNEAQ. This CDR3 contains 16 residues. V lost 3 bases to trimming and J lost 1 base, with 15 bases between them.

V gene TRBV6-5 combines with J gene TRBJ2-1; tentatively, D is TRBD2 (6 bases). The CDR3 totals 16 residues. CDR1 and CDR2 from the germline V gene are MNHEY and SVGAGI. V lost 2 bases, J lost 4 bases, and 15 bases lay in between. The CDR3 bases are TGTGCCAGCAGTTACGGCTTGGGGGGAGGATACAATGAGCAGTTCTTC. Translated, it gives CASSYGLGGGYNEQFF.

This rearrangement joins TRBV25-1 to TRBJ2-6; D remains unclear. The CDR3 runs to 15 residues. Germline V gives CDR1 MGHDK, CDR2 SYGVNS. The V and J ends lost 4 bases and 1 base respectively, with 8 bases between them. The CDR3: CASSVRVSGANVLTF. The CDR3 DNA sequence: TGTGCCAGCAGTGTTCGGGTTTCTGGGGCCAACGTCCTGACTTTC.

In nucleotides, the CDR3 is TGTGCCAGCCGGGACACTGGGGGTCAGCCCCAGCATTTT. Translating gives CASRDTGGQPQHF. This chain links TRBV12-3 or TRBV12-4 with TRBJ1-5; maybe TRBD1 (6 bases). The V gene lost 8 bases and the J gene lost 6 bases, with 14 bases spanning the gap. The CDR3 length is 13 residues.

The rearrangement links TRBV7-8 to TRBJ2-3; 10 bases agree with TRBD2. The trim removed 5 bases at V and 9 bases at J, leaving 17 bases unmatched. The CDR3 contains 17 residues. The germline CDR1 and CDR2 sequences are SGHVS and FQNEAQ. CDR3 amino acids: CASSLRGDLAGVITQYF. CDR3 sequence (DNA): TGTGCCAGCAGCCTAAGGGGCGATCTAGCGGGGGTCATCACGCAGTATTTT. Filled out from reference TRBV7-8 and TRBJ2-3, the complete variable domain reads GAGVSQSPRYKVAKRGQDVALRCDPISGHVSLFWYQQALGQGPEFLTYFQNEAQLDKSGLPSDRFFAERPEGSVSTLKIQRTQQEDSAVYLCASSLRGDLAGVITQYFGPGTRLTVL.

The chain recombines TRBV9 with TRBJ1-2, with TRBD1 matching 9 bases. In germline, CDR1 is SGDLS, CDR2 YYNGEE. J gave up 4 bases and V 3 bases, and 13 bases lay outside the gene matches. CDR3 size: 17 residues. The CDR3 region has the DNA TGTGCCAGCAGCGGCGGGACAGGGCGACAAAAAATCTATGGCTACACCTTC. Protein sequence: CASSGGTGRQKIYGYTF.

The chain joins TRBV2 to TRBJ2-7; 8 bases fit TRBD1. Looked up from germline, CDR1 is SNHLY and CDR2 is FYNNEI. The CDR3 consists of 19 residues. V shed 3 bases, J shed 3 bases, and the junction held 19 bases outside the gene matches. In DNA, the CDR3 is TGTGCCAGCAGTGATGACAGGGGCCACCAACCCAGGGAGGACTACGAGCAGTACTTC. The encoded protein is CASSDDRGHQPREDYEQYF. Full variable domain (rest looked up from reference TRBV2 and TRBJ2-7): EPEVTQTPSHQVTQMGQEVILRCVPISNHLYFYWYRQILGQKVEFLVSFYNNEISEKSEIFDDQFSVERPDGSNFTLKIRSTKLEDSAMYFCASSDDRGHQPREDYEQYFGPGTRLTVT.

The chain combines TRBV27 with TRBJ2-7, with D possibly TRBD2 on 5 matching bases. Germline loops: CDR1 MNHEY, CDR2 SMNVEV (reference sequence). The CDR3 runs 15 residues. V was shortened by 6 bases and J by 3 bases, with 18 bases between the two germline ends. The DNA of the CDR3 is TGTGCCAGCAGAAAAACAGCCTGGGGAGACTACGAGCAGTACTTC. Translation: CASRKTAWGDYEQYF.

The chain joins TRBV30 to TRBJ2-5; the D is unclear. The germline gives CDR1 GTSNPN, CDR2 SVGIG (reference sequence). CDR3 length: 13 residues. Trimming shortened V by 2 bases and J by 5 bases, and 12 bases separated the two germline ends. CDR3 nucleotides: TGTGCCTGGAGTTGGGCAGGTATGGAGACCCAGTACTTC. Translating it yields CAWSWAGMETQYF.

DNA for the CDR3: TGCGCCAGCAGCCAAGTTATCGGGCCAGCGGAGAAAACCACAGATACGCAGTATTTT. Translating gives CASSQVIGPAEKTTDTQYF. V usage is TRBV4-3 and J usage is TRBJ2-3; possible D gene TRBD2, 5 bases. Germline CDR1 LGHNA, CDR2 YSLEER. The CDR3 covers 19 residues. Trimming took 1 base from V and 2 from J, leaving 22 bases between them.

The chain has TRBV19 and TRBJ1-2, with 8 bases identical to TRBD1. This CDR3 contains 15 residues. Trimming cost V 3 bases and J 7 bases; bases outside gene matches: 10. In germline, CDR1 is LNHDA, CDR2 SQIVND (reference sequence). Here the CDR3 reads CASSMSRPTGVGYTF. Here the CDR3 DNA reads TGTGCCAGTAGTATGTCGCGCCCGACAGGGGTTGGCTACACCTTC.

The chain has TRBV7-2 and TRBJ2-7, with 7 bases identical to TRBD1. The CDR3 sequence is 17 residues long. The V gene's germline CDR1 is SGHTA and CDR2 FQGNSA. With 4 bases clipped from V and 7 bases from J, the junction kept 19 bases outside the gene matches. The CDR3 sequence is CASSSGARGRYMREQYF. Here the CDR3 DNA reads TGTGCCAGCAGCTCAGGGGCAAGGGGGCGATATATGAGGGAGCAGTACTTC.

The chain combines TRBV28 with TRBJ1-2; 9 bases agree with TRBD1. This CDR3 has 17 amino acids. Per germline, CDR1 MDHEN and CDR2 SYDVKM. V trimming: 2 bases; J trimming: 4 bases; junction bases outside the gene matches: 11. In nucleotides, the CDR3 is TGTGCCAGCAGTTTAGGCTCGACAGGGGGTCGGTCCTATGGCTACACCTTC. It encodes CASSLGSTGGRSYGYTF.

V gene TRBV3-1 (or the pseudogene TRBV3-2) combines with J gene TRBJ1-5; D ambiguous. V was cut by 1 base and J by 5 bases, with 12 bases left in between. CDR3 length: 15 residues. Germline CDR1 reads LGHDT; CDR2 reads YNNKEL (reference sequence). CDR3 sequence (DNA): TGTGCCAGCAGCCAAGGCAACGGCGGCCATCAGCCCCAGCATTTT. Protein sequence: CASSQGNGGHQPQHF.

The chain combines TRBV18 with TRBJ2-1; 16 bases are a match to TRBD2. Germline lookup yields CDR1 KGHSH and CDR2 LQKENI. The V and J ends lost 3 bases and 0 bases, in that order; junction bases with no gene match: 5. The CDR3 covers 19 residues. As DNA, the CDR3 is TGTGCCAGCTCACCTCCCGGGACTAGCGGGGGGGCCTCCTACAATGAGCAGTTCTTC. Protein product: CASSPPGTSGGASYNEQFF.

The genes are TRBV27 and TRBJ2-3, with D perhaps matching TRBD1 (5 bases). Trimming stripped 4 bases from V and 2 bases from J, with 19 bases between. Germline-derived CDR1 and CDR2 are MNHEY and SMNVEV (reference sequence). This CDR3 is 17 amino acids long. The DNA of the CDR3 is TGTGCCAGCAGTTCCCTAGACAGATCGACCTCCACAGATACGCAGTATTTT. Protein sequence: CASSSLDRSTSTDTQYF.

J is TRBJ1-1 and V is TRBV19; D is unresolved. Germline assignment: CDR1 LNHDA and CDR2 SQIVND (reference sequence). The V end lost 1 base, the J end lost 1 base, and 13 bases lay between the germline ends. The CDR3 length is 16 residues. The CDR3 DNA follows: TGTGCCAGTAGTATAGGCAGGAACGGTGAGAACACTGAAGCTTTCTTT. Protein: CASSIGRNGENTEAFF.

V usage is TRBV18 and J usage is TRBJ1-3, with D unclear. This CDR3 contains 16 residues. CDR1 KGHSH and CDR2 LQKENI come from the germline V gene. Trimming removed 3 bases from V and 1 base from J, with 13 bases in between. The CDR3 reads CASSPLPGQSGNTIYF. DNA for the CDR3: TGTGCCAGCTCACCCCTCCCTGGGCAGTCTGGAAACACCATATATTTT. Based on the CDR3 plus reference TRBV18 and TRBJ1-3, the full variable domain is NAGVMQNPRHLVRRRGQEARLRCSPMKGHSHVYWYRQLPEEGLKFMVYLQKENIIDESGMPKERFSAEFPKEGPSILRIQQVVRGDSAAYFCASSPLPGQSGNTIYFGEGSWLTVV.

CDR3 coding DNA: TGTGCCAGCAGCGTAGGGGGAGGGACCCCTAGTGGCTACACCTTC. Its protein is CASSVGGGTPSGYTF. V usage is TRBV9 and J usage is TRBJ1-2, with D possibly being TRBD1 (5 bases). The germline V gene has CDR1 SGDLS and CDR2 YYNGEE. Trimming stripped 0 bases from V and 7 bases from J, with 16 bases between. The length of the CDR3 is 15 residues.

The sample holds one count of this clone. V is TRBV5-4 and J is TRBJ1-6, with TRBD1 matching over 7 bases. V gave up 4 bases and J gave up 6 bases; unmatched junction bases: 4. The germline V gene has CDR1 SGHNT and CDR2 YYREEE (reference sequence). The CDR3 is made up of 14 amino acids. The DNA of the CDR3 is TGTGCCAGCAGCCCGGGACAGACTAATTCACCCCTCCACTTT. Translation: CASSPGQTNSPLHF.

This clone was recorded once. The rearrangement uses TRBV5-1 and TRBJ2-1; TRBD2 aligns across 8 bases. J gave up 7 bases and V 4 bases, and 16 bases lay outside the gene matches. Per the germline V gene, CDR1 is SGHRS and CDR2 is YFSETQ. The CDR3 is made up of 17 amino acids. CDR3 sequence: CASSPGFRRGAGNEQFF. CDR3 bases: TGCGCCAGCAGCCCGGGGTTTCGGCGGGGGGCTGGGAATGAGCAGTTCTTC.